Included here is one T cell receptor (beta chain) sequence, with context. These data originate in a study of blood T cell repertoires in COVID-19. On the study more broadly: There were acute and convalescent COVID-19 samples, and they came from the United States, Italy and Spain.

The protocol was immunoSEQ multiplex PCR, while the TCRdb copy is restricted to in-frame clones and leaves out a portion. Counted here are 110,000 or so clones, 85% occurring once; the ten biggest clones make up about 13%. This CDR3 comprises 16 residues. Germline V lookup: CDR1 LGHDT, CDR2 YNNKEL (reference sequence). Trimming took 4 bases from V and 2 from J, leaving 16 bases between them. This chain connects TRBV3-1 (or the pseudogene TRBV3-2) to TRBJ2-3, with D possibly TRBD1 on 6 matching bases. This clonotype was sampled from a human donor in a cohort sampled during active COVID-19. Sequencing was performed on peripheral blood. CDR3 sequence (DNA): TGTGCCAGCAGCCCCCACCCGACAGGTACCACAGATACGCAGTATTTT. It encodes CASSPHPTGTTDTQYF.